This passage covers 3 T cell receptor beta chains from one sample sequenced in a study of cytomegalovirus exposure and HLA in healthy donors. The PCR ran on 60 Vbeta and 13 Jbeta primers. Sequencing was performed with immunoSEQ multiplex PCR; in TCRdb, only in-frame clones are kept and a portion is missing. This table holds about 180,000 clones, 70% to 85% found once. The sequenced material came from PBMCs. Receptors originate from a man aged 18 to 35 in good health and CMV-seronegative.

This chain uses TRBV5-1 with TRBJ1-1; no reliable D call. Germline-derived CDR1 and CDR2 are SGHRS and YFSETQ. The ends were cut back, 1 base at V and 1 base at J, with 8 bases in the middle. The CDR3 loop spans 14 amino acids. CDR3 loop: CASSLQVGNTEAFF. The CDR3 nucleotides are TGCGCCAGCAGCTTGCAGGTGGGGAACACTGAAGCTTTCTTT.

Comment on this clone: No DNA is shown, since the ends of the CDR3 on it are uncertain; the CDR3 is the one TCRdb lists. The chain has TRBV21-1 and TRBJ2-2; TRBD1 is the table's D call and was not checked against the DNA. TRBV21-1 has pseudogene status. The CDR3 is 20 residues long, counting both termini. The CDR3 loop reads CASGVGRGSPWSANTGELFF.

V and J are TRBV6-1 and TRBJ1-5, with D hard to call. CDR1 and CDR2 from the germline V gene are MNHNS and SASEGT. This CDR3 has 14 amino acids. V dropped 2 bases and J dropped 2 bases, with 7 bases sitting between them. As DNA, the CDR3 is TGTGCCAGCAGTGAATCGGTGGGCAATCAGCCCCAGCATTTT. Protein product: CASSESVGNQPQHF.